The 28 T cell receptor beta chains presented below share a single source sample, sequenced in a study of CD8 T cells in Susac syndrome. cDNA came from roughly 0.47 to 1 ug RNA primed by random hexamers. TCRdb recomputed calls from the immunoSEQ multiplex PCR reads with MiXCR, one row per CDR3 protein. The sample has about 69,000 distinct CDR3 sequences; more than 85% are singletons. Input material: CD8+ T cells from PBMCs. The receptors derive from a human donor in good health.

The genes are TRBV19 and TRBJ1-2; 7 nucleotides agree with TRBD1. The CDR3 has 16 amino acids. Germline-derived CDR1 and CDR2 are LNHDA and SQIVND (reference sequence). V shed 5 bases and J 1 base; nucleotides not matched to a gene: 10. The CDR3 reads CASSPQGDIINYGYTF. The CDR3 DNA follows: TGTGCCAGTAGTCCCCAGGGGGACATTATTAACTATGGCTACACCTTC.

The chain carries TRBV27 and TRBJ1-4; no firm D call. The length of the CDR3 is 13 residues. Trimming stripped 7 bases from V and 8 bases from J, with 14 bases between. Germline V CDR1 and CDR2: MNHEY, SMNVEV (reference sequence). The CDR3 DNA reads as TGTGCCAGCACCGATGAGTCTGGGGAAAAACTGTTTTTT. Residues: CASTDESGEKLFF.

The chain links TRBV27 to TRBJ2-2; D is possibly TRBD1 (5 bases). Germline-derived CDR1 and CDR2 are MNHEY and SMNVEV (reference sequence). The ends were cut back, 6 bases at V and 6 bases at J, with 17 bases in the middle. There are 15 residues in the CDR3. The CDR3 protein is CASSREGVRPGELFF. CDR3 DNA sequence: TGTGCCAGCAGCCGAGAAGGGGTTCGCCCCGGGGAGCTGTTTTTT.

V gene TRBV7-6 combines with J gene TRBJ1-2, with TRBD1 as a possible D gene (6 bases). Germline CDR1 reads SGHVS; CDR2 reads FNYEAQ. V was shortened by 5 bases and J by 1 base, with 11 bases between the two germline ends. The CDR3 consists of 14 residues. The CDR3 DNA reads TGTGCCAGCAGCCTACAGGGCGGTAACTATGGCTACACCTTC. It encodes CASSLQGGNYGYTF.

The chain combines TRBV4-3 with TRBJ2-1; TRBD2 agrees at 7 bases. CDR1 and CDR2 (germline): LGHNA, YSLEER. V was pared by 1 base and J by 8 bases, with 8 bases of the junction left unmatched. CDR3 size: 15 residues. CDR3 region: CASSQGSGVLDEQFF. The CDR3 DNA reads TGCGCCAGCAGCCAAGGGAGCGGGGTTTTGGATGAGCAGTTCTTC.

The rearrangement uses TRBV10-3 and TRBJ1-1; TRBD1 is a possible D gene (6 bases). Germline-derived CDR1 and CDR2 are ENHRY and SYGVKD. V gave up 7 bases and J gave up 2 bases, with 29 bases separating them. CDR3 length equals 19 residues. CDR3 in amino acids: CAITLEYRTPVDRNTEAFF. The CDR3 DNA reads as TGTGCCATCACCCTCGAGTATCGGACCCCCGTGGACAGAAACACTGAAGCTTTCTTT.

The chain has TRBV28 and TRBJ1-1; D is possibly TRBD1 (5 bases). The CDR3 runs to 14 residues. V was cut by 5 bases and J by 1 base, with 11 bases left in between. In germline, CDR1 is MDHEN, CDR2 SYDVKM. This CDR3 reads CASSHEGRNTEAFF. CDR3 DNA: TGTGCCAGCAGTCATGAGGGGAGGAACACTGAAGCTTTCTTT. The full variable domain, its missing parts supplied by reference TRBV28 and TRBJ1-1, is DVKVTQSSRYLVKRTGEKVFLECVQDMDHENMFWYRQDPGLGLRLIYFSYDVKMKEKGDIPEGYSVSREKKERFSLILESASTNQTSMYLCASSHEGRNTEAFFGQGTRLTVV.

The chain carries TRBV7-2 and TRBJ1-2; D is ambiguous. Germline V gene lookup returns CDR1 SGHTA and CDR2 FQGNSA. The CDR3 extends over 13 amino acids. Trimming took 1 base from V and 7 from J, leaving 10 bases between them. The CDR3 here is CASSLGPRGGYTF. The CDR3 bases are TGTGCCAGCAGCTTAGGCCCTCGGGGTGGCTACACCTTC. The entire variable domain, with the rest obtained from reference TRBV7-2 and TRBJ1-2, is as follows: GAGVSQSPSNKVTEKGKDVELRCDPISGHTALYWYRQSLGQGLEFLIYFQGNSAPDKSGLPSDRFSAERTGGSVSTLTIQRTQQEDSAVYLCASSLGPRGGYTFGSGTRLTVV.

The genes are TRBV28 and TRBJ2-7, with a tentative D call TRBD1 (5 bases). V was clipped by 1 base and J by 0 bases, with 10 bases between them. Germline values: CDR1 MDHEN, CDR2 SYDVKM. CDR3 length equals 15 residues. The CDR3 loop is CASSLSGSNSYEQYF. The CDR3 coding sequence is TGTGCCAGCAGTTTATCAGGGTCAAACTCCTACGAGCAGTACTTC.

The chain is built from TRBV5-1 and TRBJ1-1; 8 bases map to TRBD1. CDR1 SGHRS and CDR2 YFSETQ come from the germline V gene. J gave up 0 bases and V 0 bases, and 4 bases lay outside the gene matches. CDR3 size: 16 residues. The CDR3 bases are TGCGCCAGCAGCTTGGCGGCAGGGGGCATGAACACTGAAGCTTTCTTT. Protein sequence: CASSLAAGGMNTEAFF.

The CDR3 DNA sequence: TGTGCCAGCACCTCCTGGGCGGATGAGCAGTTCTTC. It encodes CASTSWADEQFF. The V and J genes are TRBV28 and TRBJ2-1; D unresolved. CDR3 length equals 12 residues. V lost 7 bases, J lost 8 bases, and 12 bases lay in between. Per germline, CDR1 MDHEN and CDR2 SYDVKM.

The J gene is TRBJ1-1, the V gene TRBV23-1; D call uncertain. TRBV23-1 is identified as an open reading frame with a role that is uncertain. There are 9 residues in the CDR3. Between the trimmed V and J ends, which lost 4 bases and 11 bases, there was a span of 5 bases. The CDR3 region is CASSPSAFF. The CDR3 DNA follows: TGCGCCAGCAGTCCGTCGGCTTTCTTT.

The chain is built from TRBV7-9 and TRBJ2-3, with a weak D call TRBD2 (5 bases). The CDR3 sequence is 14 residues long. Germline V CDR1 and CDR2: SEHNR, FQNEAQ (reference sequence). V lost 5 bases to trimming and J lost 6 bases, with 15 bases between them. CDR3 in DNA: TGTGCCAGCAGCCCAGAGACCCGGAGGGATACGCAGTATTTT. Translated, it gives CASSPETRRDTQYF.

This chain connects TRBV5-1 to TRBJ1-6; a possible D gene is TRBD1 (6 bases). V lost 10 bases and J 10 bases, leaving 15 bases between the germline ends. The V gene's germline CDR1 is SGHRS and CDR2 YFSETQ. The CDR3 is made up of 12 amino acids. The CDR3 sequence: CAESRGESPLHF. The CDR3 DNA is TGCGCCGAAAGTAGGGGGGAGTCACCCCTCCACTTT.

The CDR3 DNA reads as TGCGCCAGCAGCCCCAGGGGGTCTGGGGCCAACGTCCTGACTTTC. Translation gives CASSPRGSGANVLTF. J is TRBJ2-6 and V is TRBV4-1, with 7 positions matching TRBD1. The V gene end was trimmed by 4 bases and the J gene end by 1 base; junction bases not matched to a gene: 1. Germline lookup yields CDR1 MGHRA and CDR2 YSYEKL. The CDR3 spans 15 residues.

The V gene is TRBV7-9, the J gene TRBJ2-5, with TRBD2 identical over 11 bases. Per the germline V gene, CDR1 is SEHNR and CDR2 is FQNEAQ (reference sequence). The CDR3 length is 16 residues. V was pared by 5 bases and J by 2 bases, with 7 bases of the junction left unmatched. The CDR3 region has the DNA TGTGCCAGCAGCCCCCCCGGGACTAGCGGACAAGAGACCCAGTACTTC. Protein: CASSPPGTSGQETQYF.

V usage is TRBV19 and J usage is TRBJ1-1; weak D call: TRBD1 (5 bases). Trimming removed 5 bases from V and 10 bases from J, with 14 bases in between. Looked up from germline, CDR1 is LNHDA and CDR2 is SQIVND (reference sequence). This CDR3 has 12 residues. The CDR3 sequence is CASSHPGPIAFF. In DNA, the CDR3 is TGTGCCAGTAGTCACCCGGGACCTATAGCTTTCTTT.

This rearrangement joins TRBV7-9 to TRBJ2-3; 7 bases align to TRBD2. The CDR3 length is 16 residues. Trimming at V came to 1 base and at J to 2 bases, leaving 6 bases not matched to a gene. CDR1 and CDR2 (germline): SEHNR, FQNEAQ (reference sequence). The DNA for the CDR3 is TGTGCCAGCAGCTTAGATCGGCGGGGGTTCACAGATACGCAGTATTTT. This translates into CASSLDRRGFTDTQYF.

The sample holds a few counts of this clonotype. The germline gene is not matched at one end of the junction; a read error may be the cause. CDR3 residues: CASSLAGGRNEQFF. CDR3 bases: TGTGCCAGCAGTCTAGCGGGGGGGCGGAATGAGCAGTTCTTC. The rearrangement links TRBV12-3 or TRBV12-4 to TRBJ2-1; 12 bases align to TRBD2. The CDR3 loop spans 14 amino acids.

The chain joins TRBV12-3 or TRBV12-4 to TRBJ1-1, with 8 bases matching TRBD1. The length of the CDR3 is 13 residues. V was clipped by 5 bases and J by 4 bases; unmatched bases: 3. In DNA form, the CDR3 reads TGTGCCAGCAGTACAGGACAGGGCACTGAAGCTTTCTTT. Encoded protein: CASSTGQGTEAFF.

The rearrangement joins TRBV6-1 to TRBJ1-3; D perhaps matches TRBD1 (5 bases). Looked up from germline, CDR1 is MNHNS and CDR2 is SASEGT. The CDR3 totals 14 residues. Trimming removed 8 bases at V and 3 bases at J, with 14 bases between. CDR3 residues: CASEDRGYGNTIYF. The CDR3 coding sequence is TGTGCCAGCGAGGATAGGGGATATGGAAACACCATATATTTT.

The rearrangement links TRBV11-1 to TRBJ2-7; 11 bases map to TRBD2. This CDR3 is 15 amino acids long. Germline loops: CDR1 SGHAT, CDR2 FQDESV (reference sequence). J lost 5 bases, V lost 2 bases, and 5 bases had no gene match. CDR3 in DNA: TGTGCCAGCAGCTTAAGAACTAGCGGGGGAAACGAGCAGTACTTC. It translates to CASSLRTSGGNEQYF.

The chain combines TRBV27 with TRBJ2-5; tentatively, D is TRBD1 (6 bases). CDR3 length: 18 residues. Germline values: CDR1 MNHEY, CDR2 SMNVEV (reference sequence). V lost 3 bases and J 0 bases, leaving 20 bases between the germline ends. The CDR3: CASSFGATGHPYQETQYF. The CDR3 nucleotides read TGTGCCAGCAGTTTTGGGGCCACGGGACACCCGTACCAAGAGACCCAGTACTTC.

The chain carries TRBV12-3 or TRBV12-4 and TRBJ2-2, with D possibly being TRBD2 (5 bases). V shed 6 bases and J shed 2 bases, with 10 bases lying between them. The CDR3 runs 14 residues. CDR3 coding DNA: TGTGCCAGCAGCCCTCCGGGAAACACCGGGGAGCTGTTTTTT. Translation: CASSPPGNTGELFF.

V and J are TRBV6-5 and TRBJ1-5; 9 bases match TRBD1. Germline CDR1 and CDR2: MNHEY and SVGAGI. The CDR3 totals 15 residues. V shed 6 bases, J shed 7 bases, and the junction held 10 bases outside the gene matches. The CDR3 nucleotides read TGTGCCAGCAGGCCCGGGACAGGGCTAGGGCAGCCCCAGCATTTT. Residues: CASRPGTGLGQPQHF.

This clonotype appeared a single time. J is TRBJ1-4 and V is TRBV29-1; D is unresolved. The CDR3 is 14 amino acids. V gave up 2 bases and J gave up 5 bases, with 12 bases separating them. Germline lookup yields CDR1 SQVTM and CDR2 ANQGSEA. The CDR3 nucleotides are TGCAGCGTTGAAATTGCCGGACTGAATGAAAAACTGTTTTTT. This gives the protein CSVEIAGLNEKLFF.

The CDR3 nucleotides are TGCGCCAGCAGCCAAGACTCAAGCGCCGCAGATACGCAGTATTTT. The encoded protein is CASSQDSSAADTQYF. The chain uses TRBV4-1 and TRBJ2-3; D is unresolved. This CDR3 spans 15 amino acids. Trimming shortened V by 0 bases and J by 4 bases, and 11 bases separated the two germline ends. Germline loops: CDR1 MGHRA, CDR2 YSYEKL.

The chain carries TRBV7-9 and TRBJ1-1; no firm D call. Deletions cut 5 bases from V and 1 base from J, with 11 bases between. This CDR3 is 14 amino acids long. From germline, CDR1 is SEHNR and CDR2 FQNEAQ (reference sequence). The CDR3 spells CASSPTVGNTEAFF. CDR3 sequence (DNA): TGTGCCAGCAGCCCCACGGTGGGGAACACTGAAGCTTTCTTT. The complete variable domain, with remaining parts taken from reference TRBV7-9 and TRBJ1-1, reads DTGVSQNPRHKITKRGQNVTFRCDPISEHNRLYWYRQTLGQGPEFLTYFQNEAQLEKSRLLSDRFSAERPKGSFSTLEIQRTEQGDSAMYLCASSPTVGNTEAFFGQGTRLTVV.